This T cell receptor (beta chain) stems from a study of tumor-infiltrating lymphocytes in localized non-small cell lung cancer (dated by TCRdb to 2020 to 2022). For context, the study as a whole: The cohort included patients whose samples were collected after neoadjuvant chemotherapy, as well as both smokers and never-smokers and several histologies. The paired tumor versus uninvolved lung comparison of immunoSEQ T-cell fraction included some 50 patients. Each patient contributed resected tumor tissue and uninvolved lung tissue from the same patient, described as non-adjacent to the tumor. The overall ICON cohort was composed of over a hundred surgical patients with localized non-small cell lung cancer whose tumors were resected. The same patients underwent several integrated assays, with TCR sequencing performed together with flow cytometry, multiplex immunofluorescence, RNA-seq, exome sequencing and proteomics. Overall study results and their limits: Tumor T-cell fraction from TCR sequencing was not associated with recurrence-free survival (p = 0.61). In line with immunofluorescence CD3 counts, TCRbeta sequencing supported higher T cell infiltration in tumors compared with uninvolved lung tissue. Different pieces of the same tissue were used for different assays, so technical variation could not be separated from intratumor heterogeneity. Because assay coverage varied across patients depending on available tissue quantity, TCR sequencing was performed for only a subset of the cohort. The TCR-derived T-cell fraction showed no difference between the flow cytometry-defined immunotypes IM1 (good prognosis) and IM2 (poor prognosis).

The T-cell fraction in tumor and uninvolved lung tissue was obtained from TCR sequencing using the immunoSEQ assay. In the paper's pipeline: For survival analysis, patients were divided into high (upper tertile) and low (lower two tertiles) T-cell fraction groups, which were compared by log-rank test. A signed-rank test was used to check for differences in T-cell fraction between paired tumor and uninvolved lung. Sourced from immuneACCESS, this table was stored by TCRdb with only in-frame sequences that have V and J called. A share of the clones is absent; for the studies checked, an unresolved V gene accounts for under half, and the remainder has no known explanation. That table gives V, J and clone size, and the DNA gave D and trimming. This sample gives about 12,000 clones in total; 75% to 90% of them show up just once. The top ten clonotypes cover around 12% of the sample. As for this clone: Its target antigen remains unknown. No clone much larger than this one lies a single base away; base qualities are absent.

Patient enrollment in ICON started in the first half of 2016, and the final patient was enrolled in the second half of 2018. In a subcohort of 80 or so patients, fresh tumor and matched uninvolved tissue were collected for in-depth immune analyses, with TCR sequencing among those analyses. TCR sequencing was performed on DNA isolated from bulk tissue, without cell sorting. This receptor was obtained from a human donor with non-small cell lung cancer. Sequenced material: lung tumor tissue.

CDR3 sequence: CASSFGGPHTDTQYF. The base sequence is TGTGCCAGCAGCTTTGGGGGGCCCCACACAGATACGCAGTATTTT. Recombination linked TRBV5-4 to TRBJ2-3; the D assignment is uncertain and may be TRBD1 or TRBD2, with 6 bases supporting each. CDR1 SGHNT and CDR2 YYREEE are derived from the germline V gene (reference sequence). Including the terminal cysteine and phenylalanine, the CDR3 comprises 15 residues. Here the CDR3 DNA is all that survives: 45 bases in frame from base 1. Trimming costs V 2 bases and J 2 bases, and their ends lie 12 bases apart.